This entry features one TCR beta chain sequence. Its antigen remains unidentified. Base qualities were left out, and no much larger clone turns up one base away. The data belong to a study of a mutant IDH1 vaccine in newly diagnosed glioma (dated by TCRdb to about 2021). With regard to the full study: Of the roughly 33 treated patients, roughly 62% were male and approximately 40% were female, and the mean age was 40.4 years. Before enrollment, patients had received standard therapy of radiotherapy alone, temozolomide alone, or radiochemotherapy with temozolomide; most received the combination. Peripheral blood was collected at six visits: V03 (baseline), V05, V07, V10, V12 and V13. Longitudinal TCRB deep sequencing was performed for roughly 27 treated patients wherever samples were available for exploratory analyses. Results the study describes overall, beyond this receptor: Selection of PBMC samples for TCRB deep sequencing was based on availability. According to the authors, sample limitations meant that analyses of patient blood samples could not be reproduced. Immune responses induced by the vaccine were seen in approximately 93% of patients across multiple MHC alleles. Pseudoprogression seemed to be unrelated to changes in the top peripheral T cell clonotypes found by TCRB sequencing.

In the paper's terms, the time point label means: baseline, week 1 (first vaccination visit). According to the study, the label for this sample's treatment or condition signals: pre-vaccination baseline after standard-of-care therapy. The donors had newly diagnosed IDH1-mutant astrocytomas of WHO grade 3 or 4 that showed loss of nuclear ATRX. The samples were drawn from NOA16, a multicentre, single-arm, open-label phase I trial in Germany that tested a mutant IDH1 peptide vaccine in humans for the first time. Visit V03 blood draws served as the baseline sample for immunogenicity testing. The DNeasy Blood and Tissue Kit was used to extract genomic DNA from EDTA blood for TCRB sequencing. The library was obtained by the immunoSEQ multiplex PCR assay. Following the manufacturer's protocol, the hsTCRB Kit was used to amplify rearranged TCR beta chain sequences. An Illumina MiSeq was used to sequence the TCRB libraries. As for the authors' bioinformatics: The kit vendor's proprietary platform handled demultiplexing, trimming and gene mapping. TCRdb stores this immuneACCESS table with in-frame sequences only. Part of the clones is absent; in the studies checked, under half of the shortfall reflects unresolved V genes, and no reason is known for the rest. The V and J calls and clone size were taken over from that table, and D and trimming were inferred from the DNA. The sample has about 66,000 clones on record, 70% to 90% of them singletons. The top ten clones comprise under 3.5% of the sample.

Reading from cysteine to phenylalanine, the CDR3 counts 15 amino acids. Kept here is only the CDR3 DNA, which spans 45 bases and is read in frame from base 1. V and J are truncated by 7 bases and 4 bases respectively, leaving an intervening sequence of 17 bases. Reading the germline V gene gives CDR1 MDHEN and CDR2 SYDVKM. This TCR was sampled from a man aged 25-40 years with glioma. The sequencing here drew on PBMCs, taken from a glioma patient treated with radiotherapy, temozolomide or both. The V gene is TRBV28 and the J gene is TRBJ1-5, and possibly TRBD1, on 6 matching bases. The CDR3 protein is CASKGGVMRNQPQHF. The DNA is TGTGCCAGCAAGGGGGGGGTAATGAGGAATCAGCCCCAGCATTTT.